These T cell receptor beta chains were read from a single sample in a study of blood T cell repertoires in COVID-19. The method was immunoSEQ multiplex PCR; TCRdb's version includes in-frame clones alone and lacks a portion of them. Of more than 150,000 clones listed, 85% to 95% are singletons. The sample taken for sequencing was peripheral blood. Every receptor here comes from a man younger than 45 with COVID-19, enrolled during active disease. The CDR3 runs from the conserved cysteine through the conserved F or W. Each record gives: J gene, clone size, D gene, V gene, CDR3 DNA, CDR3 protein. D genes are given only for firm matches. Clone size is stated in some rows and not others, as once, few, many or a class when expanded.

>TRBJ2-7|-|-|TRBV27
TGTGCCAGCAGTTCCTCTAGTTACGAGCAGTACTTC
CASSSSSYEQYF
>TRBJ2-5|-|TRBD2|TRBV3-1/TRBV3-2
TGTGCCAGCAGCCCCAGCGGGGGTCAAGAGACCCAGTACTTC
CASSPSGGQETQYF
>TRBJ2-1|-|TRBD1|TRBV27
TGTGCCAGCAGAAGGACAGGGGGCTATGAGCAGTTCTTC
CASRRTGGYEQFF
>TRBJ1-1|-|TRBD1|TRBV6-4
TGTGCCAGCAGTGAGCGGACAGGGCACACTGAAGCTTTCTTT
CASSERTGHTEAFF
>TRBJ1-1|-|-|TRBV10-2
TGCGCCAGCAGAGACACAGGGAGAACTGAAGCTTTCTTT
CASRDTGRTEAFF
>TRBJ2-5|-|-|TRBV27
TGTGCCAGCAGTGCAGGGACTCTTAGACTTGAGACCCAGTACTTC
CASSAGTLRLETQYF
>TRBJ2-2|-|TRBD2|TRBV9
TGTGCCAGCAGCTCACGGACTAGCGGGGGTGGCGGGGAGCTGTTTTTT
CASSSRTSGGGGELFF
>TRBJ2-7|-|-|TRBV19
TGTGCCAGTAGGGCGGGACCGAACTACGAGCAGTACTTC
CASRAGPNYEQYF
>TRBJ2-2|once|-|TRBV5-1
TGCGCCAGCTCGTCACCCTTGGGGCCTCCGAACACCGGGGAGCTGTTTTTT
CASSSPLGPPNTGELFF
>TRBJ1-1|-|-|TRBV6-5
TGTGCCAGCAGTTACTCGCAGGTGGGCACTGAAGCTTTCTTT
CASSYSQVGTEAFF
>TRBJ1-4|-|TRBD1|TRBV19
TGTGCCAGTAGTTCCGGACAGGGTCGAGGTGAAAAACTGTTTTTT
CASSSGQGRGEKLFF
>TRBJ2-7|-|TRBD2|TRBV5-1
TGCGCCAGCAGCTTGGGCCATGCGGGGGAAGGGTACGAGCAGTACTTC
CASSLGHAGEGYEQYF
>TRBJ2-7|-|-|TRBV18
TGTGCCAGCTCACCAAAACAGGGTGAATACGAGCAGTACTTC
CASSPKQGEYEQYF
>TRBJ1-2|-|TRBD1|TRBV5-1
TGCGCCAGCAGCTTGGACGGAGACAGGGCAAGAGGCTACACCTTC
CASSLDGDRARGYTF
>TRBJ2-1|-|TRBD1|TRBV11-3
TGTGCCAGCAGCGCGACAGGGCCCCGACTGGAAGCAGGCTACAATGAGCAGTTCTTC
CASSATGPRLEAGYNEQFF
>TRBJ2-1|-|TRBD2|TRBV28
TGTGCCAGCAGCCTAGCGGGGGGGATGGATGAGCAGTTCTTC
CASSLAGGMDEQFF
>TRBJ1-2|once|TRBD1|TRBV2
TGTGCCAGCTACGGGGAAAAAGGGGACAGGGGTGGCTACACCTTC
CASYGEKGDRGGYTF
>TRBJ2-2|-|-|TRBV6-5
TGTGCCAGCAGGGCCCCGGGGGGCCGGGGGGAGCTGTTTTTT
CASRAPGGRGELFF
>TRBJ1-1|once|TRBD1|TRBV10-3
TGTGCCATCAGCGGACAGGTGAACACTGAAGCTTTCTTT
CAISGQVNTEAFF
>TRBJ1-1|-|-|TRBV12-3/TRBV12-4
TGTGCCAGCAGGAGAAACACTGAAGCTTTCTTT
CASRRNTEAFF
>TRBJ1-1|-|-|TRBV9
TGTGCCAGCAACCGGGAGAGCTCTTTGGTCTCTGAAGCTTTCTTT
CASNRESSLVSEAFF
>TRBJ1-3|-|-|TRBV2
TGTGCCAGCAGTGATCTGGGACTCATAAAGGTCGGAAACACCATATATTTT
CASSDLGLIKVGNTIYF
>TRBJ1-1|-|-|TRBV6-5
TGTGCCAGCGGCCTTACCAACACTGAAGCTTTCTTT
CASGLTNTEAFF
>TRBJ1-3|-|-|TRBV2
TGTGCCAGCAGGGCGACAGCCTCTGGAAACACCATATATTTT
CASRATASGNTIYF
>TRBJ1-1|once|-|TRBV5-6
TGTGCCAGCAGCTTGGGTAATTTCCGTAACACTGAAGCTTTCTTT
CASSLGNFRNTEAFF
>TRBJ1-3|-|TRBD1|TRBV19
TGTGCCAGTAGTGGCCTAGACAGGGCGACTGGAAACACCATATATTTT
CASSGLDRATGNTIYF
>TRBJ2-3|-|TRBD2|TRBV9
TGTGCCAGCAGCGTAGGGACTAGCGGGGTCACAGATACGCAGTATTTT
CASSVGTSGVTDTQYF
>TRBJ2-7|once|-|TRBV21-1
TGTGCCAGCAGCAAAGGGACTAGCGACGAGCAGTACTTC
CASSKGTSDEQYF
>TRBJ1-3|-|-|TRBV21-1
TGTGCCAGCCTATCCGGGACAGGGGCAGCCTCTGGAAACACCATATATTTT
CASLSGTGAASGNTIYF
>TRBJ2-7|-|-|TRBV5-4
TGTGCCAGCAGCGACACCCAGGAAGGGGGCGAGCAGTACTTC
CASSDTQEGGEQYF
>TRBJ1-4|once|-|TRBV7-9
TGTGCCAGCACCCACAAACACCACCCCGAAAAACTGTTTTTT
CASTHKHHPEKLFF
>TRBJ2-5|-|TRBD1|TRBV10-3
TGTGCCATCAGTGCCAGGACAGGGGACGGAGAGACCCAGTACTTC
CAISARTGDGETQYF
>TRBJ2-7|-|-|TRBV19
TGTGCCAGTAGTATCGCGGGGATAAACGAGCAGTACTTC
CASSIAGINEQYF
>TRBJ2-5|-|TRBD2|TRBV3-1/TRBV3-2
TGTGCCAGCAGCCCGGTTGGGGGGGACGAGACCCAGTACTTC
CASSPVGGDETQYF
>TRBJ2-7|-|-|TRBV7-6
TGTGCCAGCAGCCCCCGAGAGAGCCCCGAGCAGTACTTC
CASSPRESPEQYF
>TRBJ2-2|-|-|TRBV6-1
TGTGCCAGCAGTGAAGACCCGGGCACCGGGGAGCTGTTTTTT
CASSEDPGTGELFF
>TRBJ2-5|-|TRBD2|TRBV4-1
TGCGCCAGCAGGAGTACTAGCGGCCAAGAGACCCAGTACTTC
CASRSTSGQETQYF
>TRBJ2-7|-|-|TRBV6-5
TGTGCCAGCAGTTACTCGGGGGCCCCCTACGAGCAGTACTTC
CASSYSGAPYEQYF
>TRBJ2-1|-|TRBD1|TRBV15
TGTGCCACCAGCAGAGAAATTAGGACAGGTTCCTACAATGAGCAGTTCTTC
CATSREIRTGSYNEQFF
>TRBJ2-7|-|TRBD1|TRBV3-1/TRBV3-2
TGTGCCAGCAGCCAAGAACGGCCAGGGGGCGACGAGCAGTACTTC
CASSQERPGGDEQYF
>TRBJ1-4|once|-|TRBV6-5
TGTGCCAGCAAAGGGGAGGCTAATGAAAAACTGTTTTTT
CASKGEANEKLFF
>TRBJ1-4|-|TRBD1|TRBV27
TGTGCCAGCAGTTCCAGGGGGCTAACTAATGAAAAACTGTTTTTT
CASSSRGLTNEKLFF
>TRBJ1-2|-|-|TRBV28
TGTGCCAGCAGTTTAGGGGCAGGGCTATTAATTAACTATGGCTACACCTTC
CASSLGAGLLINYGYTF
>TRBJ1-4|-|-|TRBV10-1
TGCGCCAGCAGTGAGTGGCCCGGGTTTAATGAAAAACTGTTTTTT
CASSEWPGFNEKLFF
>TRBJ1-1|-|-|TRBV5-6
TGTGCCAGCAGCAATTGGGGGGTGACTGAAGCTTTCTTT
CASSNWGVTEAFF
>TRBJ1-2|-|-|TRBV23-1
TGCGCCAGCAGCTCGGGGGTATTGCACTATGGCTACACCTTC
CASSSGVLHYGYTF
>TRBJ2-7|-|TRBD1|TRBV10-3
TGTGCCATCAGCGGACAGGAAAGTTACGAGCAGTACTTC
CAISGQESYEQYF
>TRBJ2-7|-|TRBD1|TRBV2
TGTGCCAGCAGTGGGGGGACAGGTGGCTACGAGCAGTACTTC
CASSGGTGGYEQYF